This TCR beta chain was sequenced during a study of T-cell reconstitution after alpha-beta-depleted transplantation in children. Germline V gene sequence: CDR1 MNHEY, CDR2 SMNVEV (reference sequence). The CDR3 contains 13 residues. V was clipped by 3 bases and J by 9 bases, with 12 bases between them. Construction of the TCRbeta library involved unique molecular identifiers. TCRdb re-derived calls from the PCR reads in MiXCR, one entry per CDR3 protein. This repertoire shows hundreds of thousands of distinct CDR3 sequences, about 10% found once; its top ten account for 4% to 5%. The sample consisted of PBMCs from the stem cell graft donor, taken from the stem cell graft. The origin of this receptor is a human donor who donated a stem cell graft to a child with acute myeloid leukemia. The chain uses TRBV27 and TRBJ2-1; no definite D call. CDR3 in amino acids: CASSFPSRSEQFF. CDR3 nucleotide sequence: TGTGCCAGCAGTTTCCCCTCACGCAGTGAGCAGTTCTTC.